A single sample gave rise to the 32 T cell receptor beta chains below, sequenced in a study of blood T cell repertoires in COVID-19 (dated by TCRdb to 2020 to 2022). Library construction relied on the immunoSEQ multiplex PCR assay. The source is immuneACCESS, and TCRdb retained only in-frame sequences with V and J called. Part of the clones is not carried over; for the studies checked, unresolved V genes explain less than half of this, and the remainder is unexplained. The sample records about 280,000 clones, roughly 80% of which are singletons. Roughly 4.7% of the sample belongs to the ten largest clones. Material: PBMCs or T cells enriched from blood (not recorded which). The receptors originated from a man aged 35-49 years who had been exposed to COVID-19.

J is TRBJ1-1 and V is TRBV24-1; 7 bases fit TRBD1. The J segment lost 7 bases and the V segment lost 2 bases, leaving 3 bases of the junction unmatched. CDR3 length: 13 residues. Germline CDR1 is KGHDR and CDR2 is SFDVKD. The chain's CDR3 is CATSDWTGHEAFF. The CDR3 region has the DNA TGTGCCACCAGTGATTGGACAGGCCATGAAGCTTTCTTT.

The rearrangement links TRBV30 to TRBJ1-6; D gene unclear. V lost 4 bases, J lost 8 bases, and 12 bases lay in between. The CDR3 extends over 13 amino acids. Germline values: CDR1 GTSNPN, CDR2 SVGIG (reference sequence). The CDR3: CAWTKLDYSPLHF. The CDR3 DNA reads TGTGCCTGGACGAAACTAGACTATTCACCCCTCCACTTT.

The genes are TRBV9 and TRBJ2-1; 9 bases line up with TRBD2. The germline V gene has CDR1 SGDLS and CDR2 YYNGEE. This CDR3 is 16 amino acids long. Unmatched junction bases numbered 7, after V lost 4 bases and J lost 2 bases. DNA of the CDR3: TGTGCCAGCAGCCCCCCGGGACTAGCACCCTACAATGAGCAGTTCTTC. Translated: CASSPPGLAPYNEQFF.

The rearrangement links TRBV5-1 to TRBJ1-6; 7 bases map to TRBD1. CDR3 length: 17 amino acids. Germline loops: CDR1 SGHRS, CDR2 YFSETQ. The V gene end was trimmed by 4 bases and the J gene end by 1 base; junction bases not matched to a gene: 8. The DNA of the CDR3 is TGCGCCAGCAGCGAACAGGGGATAGGATCCTATAATTCACCCCTCCACTTT. It encodes CASSEQGIGSYNSPLHF. Full variable domain (missing parts from reference TRBV5-1 and TRBJ1-6): KAGVTQTPRYLIKTRGQQVTLSCSPISGHRSVSWYQQTPGQGLQFLFEYFSETQRNKGNFPGRFSGRQFSNSRSEMNVSTLELGDSALYLCASSEQGIGSYNSPLHFGNGTRLTVT.

The table lists this clone with a count of one. V is TRBV4-1 and J is TRBJ1-2, with 12 positions matching TRBD1. V shed 3 bases, J shed 4 bases, and the junction held 3 bases outside the gene matches. The CDR3 covers 15 residues. From germline, CDR1 is MGHRA and CDR2 YSYEKL. CDR3 in DNA: TGCGCCAGCAGCCAGGGACAGGGGGCGGCCTATGGCTACACCTTC. It translates to CASSQGQGAAYGYTF.

The V call is TRBV29-1, the J call TRBJ1-2, with D hard to call. V dropped 3 bases and J dropped 9 bases, with 17 bases sitting between them. The CDR3 has 13 residues. Germline loops: CDR1 SQVTM, CDR2 ANQGSEA. In DNA, the CDR3 is TGCAGCGTTGACGCGGCGGGAGCAGTGAGCTACACCTTC. Translating it yields CSVDAAGAVSYTF.

The chain uses TRBV18 and TRBJ2-5; D may be TRBD1 (6 bases). Germline assignment: CDR1 KGHSH and CDR2 LQKENI. The CDR3 spans 15 residues. The V end lost 6 bases, the J end lost 5 bases, and 19 bases lay between the germline ends. The CDR3: CASSPNQGIGETQYF. CDR3 sequence (DNA): TGTGCCAGCTCTCCGAACCAGGGGATCGGGGAGACCCAGTACTTC.

This chain links TRBV7-9 with TRBJ1-6; D gene uncertain. The CDR3 consists of 14 residues. Germline loops: CDR1 SEHNR, CDR2 FQNEAQ (reference sequence). Trimming shortened V by 0 bases and J by 7 bases, and 7 bases separated the two germline ends. The DNA for the CDR3 is TGTGCCAGCAGCTTAGCGAGGGAGAATTCACCCCTCCACTTT. Translated: CASSLARENSPLHF. The full variable domain, completed using reference TRBV7-9 and TRBJ1-6, is DTGVSQNPRHKITKRGQNVTFRCDPISEHNRLYWYRQTLGQGPEFLTYFQNEAQLEKSRLLSDRFSAERPKGSFSTLEIQRTEQGDSAMYLCASSLARENSPLHFGNGTRLTVT.

The chain links TRBV5-1 to TRBJ1-1; TRBD1 matches 7 bases. J gave up 5 bases and V 2 bases, and 6 bases lay outside the gene matches. The CDR3 length is 14 residues. Germline loops: CDR1 SGHRS, CDR2 YFSETQ. CDR3 bases: TGCGCCAGCAGCTTACAGGGGTTTGTAACTGAAGCTTTCTTT. Translated, it gives CASSLQGFVTEAFF.

This chain links TRBV7-9 with TRBJ2-5; TRBD1 agrees at 8 bases. Germline V gene sequence: CDR1 SEHNR, CDR2 FQNEAQ (reference sequence). The V and J ends lost 4 bases and 5 bases, in that order; junction bases with no gene match: 12. CDR3 length equals 16 residues. The CDR3 is CASSSRLGQGGETQYF. The CDR3 nucleotides read TGTGCCAGCAGCTCCCGACTCGGACAGGGCGGGGAGACCCAGTACTTC.

This clone came up a few times. V is TRBV7-6 and J is TRBJ2-7; no firm D call. The CDR3 loop spans 14 amino acids. V was pared by 7 bases and J by 0 bases, with 13 bases between. In germline, CDR1 is SGHVS, CDR2 FNYEAQ. The DNA of the CDR3 is TGTGCCAGCATCCCAAGCCCTAGCTCCTACGAGCAGTACTTC. Encoded protein: CASIPSPSSYEQYF.

The gene calls are TRBV7-2 and TRBJ2-1; 12 nucleotides align to TRBD2. V shed 7 bases, J shed 10 bases, and the junction held 8 bases outside the gene matches. The germline CDR1 and CDR2 sequences are SGHTA and FQGNSA. This CDR3 is built from 14 residues. The CDR3 protein is CASTLAGGIVEQFF. CDR3 nucleotide sequence: TGTGCCAGCACCCTAGCGGGAGGGATTGTAGAGCAGTTCTTC.

V gene TRBV2 combines with J gene TRBJ2-5; 11 nucleotides line up with TRBD2. The CDR3 loop spans 15 amino acids. Trimming cost V 6 bases and J 2 bases; bases outside gene matches: 5. Germline CDR1 and CDR2: SNHLY and FYNNEI. As DNA, the CDR3 is TGTGCCAGCAGGTCGGGACTAGCGGATCAAGAGACCCAGTACTTC. Translated: CASRSGLADQETQYF.

The rearrangement joins TRBV11-3 to TRBJ2-1; TRBD1 matches 10 bases. Germline loops: CDR1 SGHNT, CDR2 YENEEA. This CDR3 has 15 residues. The V gene end was trimmed by 5 bases and the J gene end by 5 bases; junction bases not matched to a gene: 6. The CDR3 DNA sequence: TGTGCCAGCAGCAGACAGGGGGCGGGGGACAATGAGCAGTTCTTC. Protein sequence: CASSRQGAGDNEQFF. Full variable domain (missing parts from reference TRBV11-3 and TRBJ2-1): EAGVVQSPRYKIIEKKQPVAFWCNPISGHNTLYWYLQNLGQGPELLIRYENEEAVDDSQLPKDRFSAERLKGVDSTLKIQPAELGDSAVYLCASSRQGAGDNEQFFGPGTRLTVL.

The V gene is TRBV5-1, the J gene TRBJ2-3; 7 bases line up with TRBD2. The J segment lost 2 bases and the V segment lost 0 bases, leaving 3 bases of the junction unmatched. CDR1 is SGHRS, CDR2 YFSETQ, per germline. CDR3 length equals 15 residues. This chain's CDR3 is CASSLGDYLTDTQYF. CDR3 sequence (DNA): TGCGCCAGCAGCTTGGGGGACTACCTCACAGATACGCAGTATTTT.

J is TRBJ1-1 and V is TRBV29-1; D call uncertain. V dropped 1 base and J dropped 4 bases, with 10 bases sitting between them. CDR1 and CDR2 (germline): SQVTM, ANQGSEA. The CDR3 is 13 residues long. The CDR3 loop reads CSVEGGRGTEAFF. In DNA, the CDR3 is TGCAGCGTTGAAGGAGGCCGGGGCACTGAAGCTTTCTTT.

The genes are TRBV7-8 and TRBJ1-1, with TRBD1 matching over 8 bases. V lost 1 base and J lost 8; bases outside the gene matches: 3. Germline V CDR1 and CDR2: SGHVS, FQNEAQ. CDR3 length equals 13 residues. In DNA, the CDR3 is TGTGCCAGCAGCTTAGTCGGGACAGGCGAAGCTTTCTTT. It is translated as CASSLVGTGEAFF.

This chain connects TRBV7-9 to TRBJ2-2; 7 bases fit TRBD1. The germline V gene has CDR1 SEHNR and CDR2 FQNEAQ (reference sequence). The CDR3 extends over 12 amino acids. The V and J ends lost 11 bases and 6 bases, in that order; junction bases with no gene match: 6. CDR3 residues: CAPQDRAGELFF. The CDR3 DNA is TGTGCCCCCCAAGACAGGGCCGGGGAGCTGTTTTTT.

V usage is TRBV19 and J usage is TRBJ1-5, with TRBD1 matching 9 bases. CDR1 is LNHDA and CDR2 is SQIVND in the germline V gene (reference sequence). The CDR3 is 15 amino acids. The trim removed 5 bases at V and 5 bases at J, leaving 7 bases unmatched. The CDR3 sequence: CASSPPGQGYQPQHF. As DNA, the CDR3 is TGTGCCAGTAGTCCACCGGGACAGGGATATCAGCCCCAGCATTTT.

The V and J genes are TRBV7-8 and TRBJ1-5; possibly TRBD1 for D (5 bases). The CDR3 runs 13 residues. Germline V lookup: CDR1 SGHVS, CDR2 FQNEAQ. The V end was cut by 4 bases, the J end by 5 bases, with 9 bases between. This chain's CDR3 is CASSSKGDQPQHF. The CDR3, as DNA: TGTGCCAGCAGCTCAAAAGGGGATCAGCCCCAGCATTTT. Filled out from reference TRBV7-8 and TRBJ1-5, the complete variable domain reads GAGVSQSPRYKVAKRGQDVALRCDPISGHVSLFWYQQALGQGPEFLTYFQNEAQLDKSGLPSDRFFAERPEGSVSTLKIQRTQQEDSAVYLCASSSKGDQPQHFGDGTRLSIL.

The CDR3 spells CASSWGHPNTQYF. The CDR3 bases are TGTGCCAGCAGTTGGGGGCATCCTAATACGCAGTATTTT. The rearrangement joins TRBV6-5 to TRBJ2-3; tentative D call: TRBD1 (6 bases). The CDR3 loop spans 13 amino acids. Germline values: CDR1 MNHEY, CDR2 SVGAGI. V was pared by 4 bases and J by 7 bases, with 12 bases between.

The sample holds a few counts of this clone. This chain uses TRBV5-1 with TRBJ1-1, with 7 nucleotides matching TRBD1. The CDR3 consists of 14 residues. J lost 5 bases, V lost 4 bases, and 8 bases had no gene match. The germline V gene has CDR1 SGHRS and CDR2 YFSETQ. The CDR3 DNA follows: TGCGCCAGCAGCCCCGACAGGGTGAGGACTGAAGCTTTCTTT. It is translated as CASSPDRVRTEAFF.

This sequence joins TRBV7-3 and TRBJ2-5, with 10 bases fitting TRBD2. The V gene end was trimmed by 5 bases and the J gene end by 5 bases; junction bases not matched to a gene: 5. The CDR3 covers 14 residues. Germline assignment: CDR1 SGHTA and CDR2 FQGTGA. The CDR3 bases are TGTGCCAGCAGCACCTCTAGCGGGAGTGAGACCCAGTACTTC. The encoded protein is CASSTSSGSETQYF.

In DNA form, the CDR3 reads TGTGCCAGCAGCCATGGGAGACTAGCTCGGGAGGGCCGAGGGAATGAGCAGTTCTTC. Its protein product is CASSHGRLAREGRGNEQFF. V and J are TRBV4-2 and TRBJ2-1; 8 nucleotides align to TRBD2. V lost 3 bases to trimming and J lost 7 bases; unmatched junction nucleotides: 20. Germline lookup yields CDR1 LGHNA and CDR2 YNFKEQ. The CDR3 runs to 19 residues.

The table lists this clone with a count of one. The genes are TRBV6-6 and TRBJ1-6; 10 bases agree with TRBD1. CDR3 length: 18 residues. In germline, CDR1 is MNHNY, CDR2 SVGAGI (reference sequence). V was pared by 5 bases and J by 4 bases, with 11 bases of the junction left unmatched. The CDR3 nucleotides read TGTGCCAGCAGTCACGGACAGGGGGTCTCCACTTATAATTCACCCCTCCACTTT. Its translation is CASSHGQGVSTYNSPLHF.

The CDR3 DNA is TGTGCCAGTAGCAGGAGGTCGCAGGCTAGAAATCAGCCCCAGCATTTT. Its translation is CASSRRSQARNQPQHF. The chain employs TRBV19 and TRBJ1-5; D remains ambiguous. The germline V gene encodes CDR1 LNHDA and CDR2 SQIVND (reference sequence). V was pared by 6 bases and J by 4 bases, with 19 bases between. This CDR3 region has 16 residues. The entire variable domain, with the rest obtained from reference TRBV19 and TRBJ1-5, is as follows: DGGITQSPKYLFRKEGQNVTLSCEQNLNHDAMYWYRQDPGQGLRLIYYSQIVNDFQKGDIAEGYSVSREKKESFPLTVTSAQKNPTAFYLCASSRRSQARNQPQHFGDGTRLSIL.

This chain connects TRBV7-8 to TRBJ2-5; 8 positions agree with TRBD1. V lost 2 bases, J lost 5 bases, and 10 bases stayed unmatched. The germline V gene encodes CDR1 SGHVS and CDR2 FQNEAQ. CDR3 length: 16 residues. CDR3 in amino acids: CASSLPRDRIEETQYF. In DNA form, the CDR3 reads TGTGCCAGCAGCTTACCGAGGGACAGGATAGAGGAGACCCAGTACTTC.

Worth noting for this clone: Other nucleotide sequences in the sample specify the same CDR3. The chain links TRBV18 to TRBJ1-1; no clear D gene. The V gene's germline CDR1 is KGHSH and CDR2 LQKENI. V dropped 0 bases and J dropped 1 base, with 3 bases sitting between them. CDR3 length: 13 amino acids. CDR3 coding DNA: TGTGCCAGCTCACCACCGAGGAACACTGAAGCTTTCTTT. It is translated as CASSPPRNTEAFF.

This chain connects TRBV11-2 to TRBJ2-2, with a possible D match to TRBD2 (6 bases). Germline CDR1 is SGHAT and CDR2 is FQNNGV. The CDR3 extends over 18 amino acids. V was shortened by 2 bases and J by 0 bases, with 16 bases between the two germline ends. CDR3 sequence (DNA): TGTGCCAGCAGCTTAAGGTCTGCGCAGCGGGCGAACACCGGGGAGCTGTTTTTT. It codes for CASSLRSAQRANTGELFF.

The rearrangement joins TRBV6-5 to TRBJ1-5; no reliable D call. CDR3 size: 13 residues. The germline V gene has CDR1 MNHEY and CDR2 SVGAGI. The V end lost 3 bases, the J end lost 11 bases, and 14 bases lay between the germline ends. The CDR3 region is CASSYSDRVTQHF. CDR3 nucleotides: TGTGCCAGCAGTTATTCCGATAGAGTCACCCAGCATTTT.

The rearrangement uses TRBV5-6 and TRBJ2-2; the D gene is possibly TRBD1 (5 bases). The length of the CDR3 is 14 residues. The germline V gene has CDR1 SGHDT and CDR2 YYEEEE. The V end lost 2 bases, the J end lost 0 bases, and 5 bases lay between the germline ends. The CDR3 DNA is TGTGCCAGCAGCTTCAGGGCGAACACCGGGGAGCTGTTTTTT. Translating gives CASSFRANTGELFF.

There are a few counts of this clone. V usage is TRBV6-2 or TRBV6-3 and J usage is TRBJ1-1, with TRBD1 identical over 8 bases. V dropped 6 bases and J dropped 8; count of bases not matched to a gene: 11. Germline CDR1 reads MNHEY; CDR2 reads SVGEGT. The CDR3 totals 14 residues. This CDR3 reads CASRPTGGAQEAFF. For the CDR3, the DNA is TGTGCCAGCAGACCTACAGGGGGGGCCCAAGAAGCTTTCTTT.